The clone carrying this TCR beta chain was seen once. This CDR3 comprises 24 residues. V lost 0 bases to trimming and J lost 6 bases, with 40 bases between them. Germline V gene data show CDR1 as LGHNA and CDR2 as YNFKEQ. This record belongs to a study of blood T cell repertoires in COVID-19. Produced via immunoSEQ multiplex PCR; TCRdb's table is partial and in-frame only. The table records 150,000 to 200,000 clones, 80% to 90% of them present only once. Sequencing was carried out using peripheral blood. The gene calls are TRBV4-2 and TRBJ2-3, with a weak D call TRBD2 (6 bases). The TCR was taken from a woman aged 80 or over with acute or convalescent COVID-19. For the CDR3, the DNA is TGTGCCAGCAGCCAAGACCTCTTGAGGGGAGGCACAGGAGGGAGAGTACGTGGTTTGGATACGCAGTATTTT. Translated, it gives CASSQDLLRGGTGGRVRGLDTQYF.